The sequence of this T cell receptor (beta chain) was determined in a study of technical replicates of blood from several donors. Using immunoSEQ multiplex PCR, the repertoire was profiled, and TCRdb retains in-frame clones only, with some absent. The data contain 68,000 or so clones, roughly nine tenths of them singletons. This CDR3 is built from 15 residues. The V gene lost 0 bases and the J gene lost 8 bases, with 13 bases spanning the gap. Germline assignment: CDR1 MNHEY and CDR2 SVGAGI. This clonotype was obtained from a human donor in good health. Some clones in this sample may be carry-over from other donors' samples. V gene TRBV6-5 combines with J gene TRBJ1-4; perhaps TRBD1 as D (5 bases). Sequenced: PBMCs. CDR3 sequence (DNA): TGTGCCAGCAGTTACTCAGCAGGGTCTGGGGAAAAACTGTTTTTT. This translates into CASSYSAGSGEKLFF.